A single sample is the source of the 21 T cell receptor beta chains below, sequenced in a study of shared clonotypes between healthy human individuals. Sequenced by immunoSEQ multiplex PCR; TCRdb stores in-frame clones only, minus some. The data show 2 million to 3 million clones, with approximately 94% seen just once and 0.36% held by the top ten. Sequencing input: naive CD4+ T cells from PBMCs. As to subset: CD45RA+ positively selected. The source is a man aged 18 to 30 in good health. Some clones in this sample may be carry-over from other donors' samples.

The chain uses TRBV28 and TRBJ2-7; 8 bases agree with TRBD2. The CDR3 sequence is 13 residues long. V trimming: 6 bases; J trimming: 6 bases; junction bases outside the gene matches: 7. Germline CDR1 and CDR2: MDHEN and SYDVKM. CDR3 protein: CASSRGGKPEQYF. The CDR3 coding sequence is TGTGCCAGCAGCCGCGGGGGGAAGCCCGAGCAGTACTTC.

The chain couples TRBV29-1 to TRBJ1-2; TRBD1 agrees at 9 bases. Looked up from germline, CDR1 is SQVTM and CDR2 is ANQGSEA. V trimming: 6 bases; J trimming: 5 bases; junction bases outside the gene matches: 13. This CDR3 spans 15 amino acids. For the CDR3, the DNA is TGCAGCGTGCCCCTCGAGGGACAGGGAAAGTATGGCTACACCTTC. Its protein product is CSVPLEGQGKYGYTF.

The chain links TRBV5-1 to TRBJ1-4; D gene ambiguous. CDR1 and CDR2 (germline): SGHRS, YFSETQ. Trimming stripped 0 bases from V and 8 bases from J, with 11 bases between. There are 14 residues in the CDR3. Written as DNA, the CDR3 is TGCGCCAGCAGCTTGGTGCCCGAAGTGGAAAAACTGTTTTTT. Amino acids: CASSLVPEVEKLFF.

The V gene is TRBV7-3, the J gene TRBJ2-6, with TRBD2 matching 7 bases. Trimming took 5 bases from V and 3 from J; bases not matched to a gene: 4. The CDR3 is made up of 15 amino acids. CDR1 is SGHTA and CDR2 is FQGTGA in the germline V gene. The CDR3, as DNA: TGTGCCAGCAGCGGGAGGGGACGTGGGGCCAACGTCCTGACTTTC. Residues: CASSGRGRGANVLTF.

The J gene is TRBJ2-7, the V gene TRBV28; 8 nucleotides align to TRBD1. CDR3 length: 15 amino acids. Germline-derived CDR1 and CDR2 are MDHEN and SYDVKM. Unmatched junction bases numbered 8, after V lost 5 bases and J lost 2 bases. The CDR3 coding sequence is TGTGCCAGCAGTACCCCCGGGACAGGTCCCTACGAGCAGTACTTC. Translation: CASSTPGTGPYEQYF.

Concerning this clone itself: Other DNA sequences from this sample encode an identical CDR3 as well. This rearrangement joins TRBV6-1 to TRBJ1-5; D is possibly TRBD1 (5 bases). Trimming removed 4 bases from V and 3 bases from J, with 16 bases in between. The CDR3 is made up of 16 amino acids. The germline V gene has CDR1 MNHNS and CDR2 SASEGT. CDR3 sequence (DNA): TGTGCCAGCAGTGTATACCCTGGGGGAAACAATCAGCCCCAGCATTTT. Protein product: CASSVYPGGNNQPQHF.

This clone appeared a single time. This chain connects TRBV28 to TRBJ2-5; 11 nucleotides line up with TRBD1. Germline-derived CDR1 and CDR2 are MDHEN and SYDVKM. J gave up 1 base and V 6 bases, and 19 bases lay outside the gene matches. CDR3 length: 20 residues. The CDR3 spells CASSYFRTGGTPPLQETQYF. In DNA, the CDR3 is TGTGCCAGCAGCTACTTCAGGACAGGGGGCACCCCACCCCTCCAAGAGACCCAGTACTTC.

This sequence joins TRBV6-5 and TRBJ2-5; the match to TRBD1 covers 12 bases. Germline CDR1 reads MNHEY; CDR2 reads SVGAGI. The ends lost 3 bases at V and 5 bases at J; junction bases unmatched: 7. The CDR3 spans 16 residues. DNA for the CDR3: TGTGCCAGCAGTTATCTCGGGACAGGGGGCCGGGAGACCCAGTACTTC. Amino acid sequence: CASSYLGTGGRETQYF.

The CDR3, as DNA: TGTGCCACCCAGGCCTATAATTCACCCCTCCACTTT. It is translated as CATQAYNSPLHF. This rearrangement joins TRBV15 to TRBJ1-6; unclear D gene. Per the germline V gene, CDR1 is LNHNV and CDR2 is YYDKDF (reference sequence). Trimming removed 8 bases at V and 2 bases at J, with 4 bases between. CDR3 length: 12 amino acids.

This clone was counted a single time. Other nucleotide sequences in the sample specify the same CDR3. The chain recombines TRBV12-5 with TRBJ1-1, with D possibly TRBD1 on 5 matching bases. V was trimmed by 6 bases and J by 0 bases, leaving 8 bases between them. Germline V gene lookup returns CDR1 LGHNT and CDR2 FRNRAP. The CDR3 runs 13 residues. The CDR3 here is CASGRGLNTEAFF. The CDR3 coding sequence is TGTGCTAGTGGCCGGGGGTTGAACACTGAAGCTTTCTTT.

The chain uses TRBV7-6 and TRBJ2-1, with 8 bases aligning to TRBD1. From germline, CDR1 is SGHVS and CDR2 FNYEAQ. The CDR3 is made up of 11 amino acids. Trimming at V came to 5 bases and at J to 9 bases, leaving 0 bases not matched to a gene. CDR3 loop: CASSTGGEQFF. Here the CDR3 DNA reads TGTGCCAGCAGCACAGGGGGTGAGCAGTTCTTC.

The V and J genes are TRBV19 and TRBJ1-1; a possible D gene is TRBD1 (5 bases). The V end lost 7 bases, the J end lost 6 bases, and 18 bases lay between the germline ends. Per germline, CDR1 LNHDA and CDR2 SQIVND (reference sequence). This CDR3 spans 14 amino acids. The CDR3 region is CASTLGGGAAEAFF. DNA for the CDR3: TGTGCCAGTACCTTGGGGGGTGGGGCCGCTGAAGCTTTCTTT. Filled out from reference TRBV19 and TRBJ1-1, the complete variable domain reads DGGITQSPKYLFRKEGQNVTLSCEQNLNHDAMYWYRQDPGQGLRLIYYSQIVNDFQKGDIAEGYSVSREKKESFPLTVTSAQKNPTAFYLCASTLGGGAAEAFFGQGTRLTVV.

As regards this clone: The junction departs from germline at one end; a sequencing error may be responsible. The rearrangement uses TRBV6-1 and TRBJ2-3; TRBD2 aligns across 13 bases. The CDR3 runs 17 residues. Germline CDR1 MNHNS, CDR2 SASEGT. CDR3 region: CASREGWGLAGTSTQYF. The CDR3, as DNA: TGTGCCAGCAGAGAAGGGTGGGGACTAGCGGGAACCTCTACGCAGTATTTT.

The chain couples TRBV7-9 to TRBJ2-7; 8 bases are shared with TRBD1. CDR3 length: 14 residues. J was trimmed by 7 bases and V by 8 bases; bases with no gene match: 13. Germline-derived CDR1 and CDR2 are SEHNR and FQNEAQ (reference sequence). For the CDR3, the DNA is TGTGCCAGCCGCCCGGGACAGGACCGAGGAGAGCAGTACTTC. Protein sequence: CASRPGQDRGEQYF.

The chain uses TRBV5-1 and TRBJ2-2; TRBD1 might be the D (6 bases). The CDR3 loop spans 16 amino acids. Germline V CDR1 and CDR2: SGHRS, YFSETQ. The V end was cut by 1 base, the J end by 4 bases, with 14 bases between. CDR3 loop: CASSLTPGTITGELFF. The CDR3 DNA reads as TGCGCCAGCAGCTTGACCCCCGGGACAATCACCGGGGAGCTGTTTTTT.

The CDR3 coding sequence is TGTGCCAGCAGTGAATTCGGGAGGACCCAAGAGACCCAGTACTTC. It translates to CASSEFGRTQETQYF. This chain uses TRBV25-1 with TRBJ2-5, with 7 bases matching TRBD2. Germline assignment: CDR1 MGHDK and CDR2 SYGVNS. V lost 1 base, J lost 1 base, and 3 bases stayed unmatched. The CDR3 consists of 15 residues.

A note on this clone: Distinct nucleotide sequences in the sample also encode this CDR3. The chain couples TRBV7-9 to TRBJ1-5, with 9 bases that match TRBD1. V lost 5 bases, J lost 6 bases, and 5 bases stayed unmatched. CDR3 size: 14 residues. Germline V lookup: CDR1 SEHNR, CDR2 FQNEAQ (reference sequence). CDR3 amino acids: CASSLTGGGQPQHF. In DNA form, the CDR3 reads TGTGCCAGCAGCCTCACAGGGGGCGGTCAGCCCCAGCATTTT. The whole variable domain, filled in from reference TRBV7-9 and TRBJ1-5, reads DTGVSQNPRHKITKRGQNVTFRCDPISEHNRLYWYRQTLGQGPEFLTYFQNEAQLEKSRLLSDRFSAERPKGSFSTLEIQRTEQGDSAMYLCASSLTGGGQPQHFGDGTRLSIL.

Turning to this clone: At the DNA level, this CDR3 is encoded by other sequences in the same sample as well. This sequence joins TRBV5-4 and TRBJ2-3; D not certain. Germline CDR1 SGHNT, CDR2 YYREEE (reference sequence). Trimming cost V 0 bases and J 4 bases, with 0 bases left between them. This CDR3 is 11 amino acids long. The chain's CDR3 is CASSLADTQYF. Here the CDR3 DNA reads TGTGCCAGCAGCTTGGCAGATACGCAGTATTTT.

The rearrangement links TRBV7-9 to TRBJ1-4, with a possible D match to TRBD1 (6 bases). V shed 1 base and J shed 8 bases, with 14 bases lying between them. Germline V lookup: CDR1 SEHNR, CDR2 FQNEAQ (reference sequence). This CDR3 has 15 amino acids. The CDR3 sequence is CASSLEARRGEKLFF. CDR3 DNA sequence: TGTGCCAGCAGCTTAGAGGCCAGGAGGGGGGAAAAACTGTTTTTT. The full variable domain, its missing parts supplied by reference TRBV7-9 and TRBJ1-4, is DTGVSQNPRHKITKRGQNVTFRCDPISEHNRLYWYRQTLGQGPEFLTYFQNEAQLEKSRLLSDRFSAERPKGSFSTLEIQRTEQGDSAMYLCASSLEARRGEKLFFGSGTQLSVL.

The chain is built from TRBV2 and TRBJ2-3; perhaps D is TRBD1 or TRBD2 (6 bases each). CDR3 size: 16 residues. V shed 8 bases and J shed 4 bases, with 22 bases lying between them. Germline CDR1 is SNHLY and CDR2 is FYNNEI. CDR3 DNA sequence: TGTGCCAGCTCACCGGAGGGGGGAAGCAAGGCAGATACGCAGTATTTT. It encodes CASSPEGGSKADTQYF.

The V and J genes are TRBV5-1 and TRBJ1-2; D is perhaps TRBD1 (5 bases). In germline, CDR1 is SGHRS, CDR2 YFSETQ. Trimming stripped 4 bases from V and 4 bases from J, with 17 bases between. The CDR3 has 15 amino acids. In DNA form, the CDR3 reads TGCGCCAGCAGCCCTATTGGGGGAGCGACCTATGGCTACACCTTC. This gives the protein CASSPIGGATYGYTF.